Presented here are 17 T cell receptor beta chains from one specimen sequenced in a study of OX40 agonist ivuxolimab in advanced cancers. Library preparation employed the immunoSEQ multiplex PCR assay. TCRdb stores this immuneACCESS table with in-frame sequences only. Part of the clones is absent; in the studies checked, under half of the shortfall reflects unresolved V genes, and no reason is known for the rest. For this sample the table gives fewer than 100,000 clones, of which about 90% were detected only once. The ten largest clones capture approximately 9.1% of the sample. The material was CD4+ or CD8+ T cells sorted from blood, obtained in a trial of the OX40 agonist ivuxolimab. Receptor source: an adult with an advanced solid tumor such as melanoma, head and neck, liver or kidney cancer.

The chain links TRBV19 to TRBJ2-3, with no clear D. The germline CDR1 and CDR2 sequences are LNHDA and SQIVND (reference sequence). The CDR3 runs 12 residues. The V gene lost 1 base and the J gene lost 3 bases, with 2 bases spanning the gap. CDR3 nucleotide sequence: TGTGCCAGTAGTATAGGAACAGATACGCAGTATTTT. This gives the protein CASSIGTDTQYF.

The chain uses TRBV27 and TRBJ2-1; D gene ambiguous. The V end lost 2 bases, the J end lost 0 bases, and 11 bases lay between the germline ends. Germline-derived CDR1 and CDR2 are MNHEY and SMNVEV (reference sequence). The CDR3 totals 16 residues. In DNA, the CDR3 is TGTGCCAGCAGTTTAGGGGTATCTAGCTCCTACAATGAGCAGTTCTTC. It specifies CASSLGVSSSYNEQFF.

The chain recombines TRBV18 with TRBJ2-5; possible D gene TRBD2, 6 bases. The CDR3 runs 13 residues. Trimming stripped 3 bases from V and 9 bases from J, with 14 bases between. The germline CDR1 and CDR2 sequences are KGHSH and LQKENI. CDR3 DNA sequence: TGTGCCAGCTCACCCGCACCCTTAGCGGCCCAGTACTTC. Protein: CASSPAPLAAQYF.

The CDR3 region has the DNA TGTGCCAGCTCACCACAGGGGGGAACTAACTATGGCTACACCTTC. As protein: CASSPQGGTNYGYTF. The rearrangement links TRBV18 to TRBJ1-2; the D gene is possibly TRBD1 (6 bases). Trimming removed 1 base at V and 0 bases at J, with 9 bases between. Germline V gene lookup returns CDR1 KGHSH and CDR2 LQKENI. This CDR3 region has 15 residues.

The rearrangement uses TRBV4-1 and TRBJ2-7; D gene ambiguous. Deletions cut 3 bases from V and 3 bases from J, with 15 bases between. Germline V gives CDR1 MGHRA, CDR2 YSYEKL. This CDR3 has 15 residues. The CDR3 DNA follows: TGCGCCAGCAGCCATATATTCGGCGTAAACTACGAGCAGTACTTC. Translated, it gives CASSHIFGVNYEQYF.

This chain connects TRBV6-1 to TRBJ2-7; D gene uncertain. The CDR3 totals 14 residues. Germline CDR1 reads MNHNS; CDR2 reads SASEGT. With 2 bases removed from V and 2 bases from J, the gap between germline ends came to 10 bases. The CDR3 DNA reads as TGTGCCAGCAGTGAAAGTCAGTTAACCTACGAGCAGTACTTC. This encodes CASSESQLTYEQYF.

The rearrangement uses TRBV9 and TRBJ2-1; 13 bases are a match to TRBD2. The germline V gene has CDR1 SGDLS and CDR2 YYNGEE. J was trimmed by 0 bases and V by 3 bases; bases with no gene match: 3. The CDR3 runs 17 residues. The CDR3 sequence is CASSAGLAGSSYNEQFF. The CDR3 coding sequence is TGTGCCAGCAGCGCGGGACTAGCGGGGAGCTCCTACAATGAGCAGTTCTTC.

The table lists this clone with a count of one. The chain carries TRBV5-1 and TRBJ1-1; 9 nucleotides agree with TRBD1. Trimming removed 4 bases from V and 1 base from J; junction bases left unmatched: 5. CDR3 length equals 15 residues. CDR1 is SGHRS and CDR2 is YFSETQ in the germline V gene. The CDR3 sequence: CASSPLGQGNTEAFF. The CDR3, as DNA: TGCGCCAGCAGCCCACTGGGACAGGGGAACACTGAAGCTTTCTTT.

This clone turned up a few times. This chain links TRBV7-9 with TRBJ1-2; D is unresolved. Germline V gene lookup returns CDR1 SEHNR and CDR2 FQNEAQ (reference sequence). The CDR3 loop spans 13 amino acids. Trimming removed 10 bases from V and 0 bases from J, with 12 bases in between. The CDR3 region has the DNA TGTGCCATCGGGGAAGCCTCTAACTATGGCTACACCTTC. Its protein is CAIGEASNYGYTF.

The chain recombines TRBV6-5 with TRBJ1-3; no reliable D call. The V gene's germline CDR1 is MNHEY and CDR2 SVGAGI. The CDR3 consists of 14 residues. The V end lost 11 bases, the J end lost 11 bases, and 25 bases lay between the germline ends. CDR3 amino acids: CAPRGRDVGIAIYF. CDR3 nucleotide sequence: TGTGCCCCCCGAGGGCGCGATGTGGGGATAGCCATATATTTT.

This chain uses TRBV11-2 with TRBJ1-2, with no clear D. Trimming took off 5 bases at V and 5 bases at J, with 12 bases between the two ends. CDR1 SGHAT and CDR2 FQNNGV come from the germline V gene. The CDR3 spans 13 residues. Here the CDR3 reads CASSPNPQYGYTF. CDR3 in DNA: TGTGCCAGCAGCCCAAACCCACAGTATGGCTACACCTTC.

This CDR3 reads CASSEYGQEPYEQYF. The DNA for the CDR3 is TGTGCCAGCAGTGAATATGGGCAGGAGCCCTACGAGCAGTACTTC. This chain connects TRBV25-1 to TRBJ2-7; D is unresolved. This CDR3 has 15 amino acids. The germline V gene encodes CDR1 MGHDK and CDR2 SYGVNS. Deletions cut 0 bases from V and 2 bases from J, with 11 bases between.

The chain employs TRBV7-3 and TRBJ2-3, with D hard to call. Between the trimmed V and J ends, which lost 4 bases and 5 bases, there was a span of 10 bases. Germline CDR1 reads SGHTA; CDR2 reads FQGTGA. CDR3 length: 13 residues. For the CDR3, the DNA is TGTGCCAGCAGCTCACTAAGGCGAGATACGCAGTATTTT. The encoded protein is CASSSLRRDTQYF.

This chain uses TRBV9 with TRBJ2-5; TRBD2 might be the D (6 bases). In germline, CDR1 is SGDLS, CDR2 YYNGEE. This CDR3 region has 14 residues. V shed 4 bases and J shed 5 bases, with 15 bases lying between them. The DNA for the CDR3 is TGTGCCAGCAGCTCCCGACTAGGGGCGGAGACCCAGTACTTC. Its protein is CASSSRLGAETQYF.

This chain uses TRBV5-1 with TRBJ2-5; tentatively, D is TRBD2 (5 bases). CDR1 and CDR2 (germline): SGHRS, YFSETQ. The CDR3 consists of 18 residues. Trimming cost V 4 bases and J 5 bases, with 27 bases left between them. The CDR3 sequence: CASSPLRKQTNLGETQYF. DNA for the CDR3: TGCGCCAGCAGCCCACTGAGAAAACAGACTAATCTGGGGGAGACCCAGTACTTC.

The chain employs TRBV5-1 and TRBJ1-2, with D unresolved. With 0 bases removed from V and 3 bases from J, the gap between germline ends came to 9 bases. The CDR3 sequence is 14 residues long. CDR1 SGHRS and CDR2 YFSETQ come from the germline V gene. DNA for the CDR3: TGCGCCAGCAGCTTGGCCTCGGGCGACTATGGCTACACCTTC. This encodes CASSLASGDYGYTF.

This clone was picked up one time. The V call is TRBV7-2, the J call TRBJ2-2; 9 nucleotides match TRBD1. In germline, CDR1 is SGHTA, CDR2 FQGNSA. The CDR3 has 15 amino acids. With V trimmed by 3 bases and J by 6 bases, 5 bases remained unmatched. Written as DNA, the CDR3 is TGTGCCAGCAGCTTCGGGACAGGGAATGCCGGGGAGCTGTTTTTT. Amino acid sequence: CASSFGTGNAGELFF.